The TCR beta chain described here comes from a study of T cells in localized non-small cell lung cancer. Findings of the study overall: There were a median around 57 of the top 100 tumor clones appearing in adjacent lung.

Repertoires were generated with immunoSEQ multiplex PCR, while TCRdb's copy carries only in-frame clones and drops some. The sample has tens of thousands of clones; approximately 93% are singletons. For this clone: The antigen is undetermined.

CDR1 MNHEY and CDR2 SVGAGI come from the germline V gene. CDR3 length: 12 residues. V was clipped by 5 bases and J by 8 bases; unmatched bases: 5. This specimen was peripheral blood, taken before any cancer treatment. This clonotype was obtained from a man aged 40 to 70 with stage I lung adenocarcinoma. This rearrangement joins TRBV6-5 to TRBJ2-7, with TRBD2 identical over 8 bases. The CDR3 bases are TGTGCCAGCAGTGAACGGGGGGGGCAGCAGTACTTC. Its translation is CASSERGGQQYF.